A selection of T cell receptor beta chains follows, all from one sample in a study of T-cell reconstitution after alpha-beta-depleted transplantation in children. TCRdb processed the PCR reads anew with MiXCR; each CDR3 protein has one entry. Here the sample spans 900,000 or so distinct CDR3 sequences, under 20% being singletons. The starting material was PBMCs, mostly from graft donor cells, obtained 360 days after TCRalphabeta/CD19-depleted stem cell transplant. These TCRs come from a male patient younger than 18 who had a stem cell transplant for acute lymphoblastic leukemia, so the T cells may come from the graft donor. Each CDR3 is given with its conserved first and last residue. The D gene is left open where the match is weak. Clone size is stated in some rows and not others, as once, few, many or a class when expanded.

v_call	clone_size	d_call	j_call	cdr3_nt	cdr3_aa
TRBV4-1	few	.	TRBJ2-1	TGCGCCAGCAGCATTCCGGGACGGTCATACAATGAGCAGTTCTTC	CASSIPGRSYNEQFF
TRBV9	.	TRBD1	TRBJ1-5	TGTGCCAGCAGCGGGGGACAGTGGAATCAGCCCCAGCATTTT	CASSGGQWNQPQHF
TRBV24-1	.	.	TRBJ2-1	TGTGCCACCGGAGCAGGGACGGTCAGCTCCTACAATGAGCAGTTCTTC	CATGAGTVSSYNEQFF
TRBV25-1	few	.	TRBJ2-2	TGTGCCAGCAGTGAATTGAGTGTCCCCGGGGAGCTGTTTTTT	CASSELSVPGELFF
TRBV7-9	few	.	TRBJ2-1	TGTGCCAGCTTGCCGGGATTTTCCTACAATGAGCAGTTCTTC	CASLPGFSYNEQFF
TRBV18	.	.	TRBJ2-1	TGTGCCAGCTCCCGGAGATCCGGTGGCAATGAGCAGTTCTTC	CASSRRSGGNEQFF
TRBV5-1	.	.	TRBJ2-2	TGCGCCAGCAGCCTCTCTCGTGGGAACACCGGGGAGCTGTTTTTT	CASSLSRGNTGELFF
TRBV5-1	few	TRBD2	TRBJ2-1	TGCGCCAGCAGCTTCCCTTCGCTAGCGGGACGGAATGAGCAGTTCTTC	CASSFPSLAGRNEQFF
TRBV5-1	few	TRBD1	TRBJ2-7	TGCGCCAGCAGCCATTGGACAGGGGGCTACGAGCAGTACTTC	CASSHWTGGYEQYF
TRBV5-1	few	TRBD1	TRBJ2-1	TGCGCCAGCAGCTTGGGGGACAGGAGAGTCTACAATGAGCAGTTCTTC	CASSLGDRRVYNEQFF
TRBV7-9	.	TRBD1	TRBJ1-1	TGTGCCAGCAGCATTAACAGGGGCTCTGAAGCTTTGTTT	CASSINRGSEALF
TRBV12-3/TRBV12-4	.	TRBD1	TRBJ2-1	TGTGCCAGCAGTGGACAGGGGGCTTGGAATGAGCAGTTCTTC	CASSGQGAWNEQFF
TRBV5-1	few	.	TRBJ2-5	TGCGCCAGCAGCTTGGATAGCAGCCGCAGGTCCCAGTACTTC	CASSLDSSRRSQYF
TRBV29-1	.	TRBD1	TRBJ2-7	TGCAGCGTCGCAGGGGACAGGGGAACCTACGAGCAGTACTTC	CSVAGDRGTYEQYF
TRBV28	.	.	TRBJ1-5	TGTGCCAGCACCCAGGGATTCGGGGTAAGCAATCAGCCCCAGCATTTT	CASTQGFGVSNQPQHF
TRBV27	few	.	TRBJ2-1	TGTGCCAGCAGTTTTTTCCGGTCTCAATTGGGGGGTGAGCAGTTCTTC	CASSFFRSQLGGEQFF
TRBV20-1	few	.	TRBJ2-1	TGCAGTGCTAGTGGGGGGGCTACACCCTACAATGAGCAGTTCTTC	CSASGGATPYNEQFF
TRBV7-3	few	TRBD2	TRBJ2-5	TGTGCCAGCAGCTTAACAGCTAGCGGGCCCCCTAAGACCCAGTACTTC	CASSLTASGPPKTQYF
TRBV10-3	.	.	TRBJ1-5	TGTGCCATCGGGGGGAGGGGGTTGGCCAATCAGCCCCAGCATTTT	CAIGGRGLANQPQHF
TRBV5-1	many	.	TRBJ2-3	TGTGCCAGCAGCTTGGGGGCAGGGGTCACAGATACGCAGTATTTT	CASSLGAGVTDTQYF
TRBV6-6	.	.	TRBJ2-1	TGTGCCAGCAGTTACTCCCGGGACTATGAGCAGTTCTTC	CASSYSRDYEQFF
TRBV20-1	.	TRBD1	TRBJ2-1	TGCTGTGCTGCCAGGGTGGGACAGGGATACAATGAGCAGTTCTTC	CCAARVGQGYNEQFF
TRBV6-1	few	.	TRBJ2-1	TGTGCCAGCACTACTAGCAGGCCCTACAATGAGCAGTTCTTC	CASTTSRPYNEQFF
TRBV12-3/TRBV12-4	many	TRBD2	TRBJ2-3	TGTGCCAGCAGTCCGCCGGGACTAGCGGGAGGGCCGGGAGCAGATACGCAGTATTTT	CASSPPGLAGGPGADTQYF
TRBV5-1	.	.	TRBJ1-5	TGCGCCAGCAGCCCTCCCAGAAGTTCTAGCAATCAGCCCCAGCATTTT	CASSPPRSSSNQPQHF
TRBV29-1	few	TRBD2	TRBJ2-5	TGCAGCGTTGTACTAGCGGGAGTCCGACAAGAGACCCAGTACTTC	CSVVLAGVRQETQYF
TRBV7-9	many	.	TRBJ1-2	TGTGCCAGCAGCGCGAGACAGTGGGGGAACTATGGCTACACCTTC	CASSARQWGNYGYTF
TRBV27	many	.	TRBJ2-7	TGTGCCAGCAGTAGCCTCCTCGGCTGGACCTACGAGCAGTACTTC	CASSSLLGWTYEQYF
TRBV11-2	.	TRBD2	TRBJ2-1	TGTGCCAGCAGCGCCGCTAGCGGAGGGTACAATGAGCAGTTCTTC	CASSAASGGYNEQFF
TRBV10-3	few	TRBD2	TRBJ2-1	TGTGCCATCAGTCGACTAGCGGGAGGGAACAATGAGCAGTTCTTC	CAISRLAGGNNEQFF
TRBV5-1	few	.	TRBJ2-7	TGCGCCAGCAGCTTTGTGGACGAGCAGTACTTC	CASSFVDEQYF
TRBV27	.	.	TRBJ1-3	TGTGCCAGCAGTTACCGGACGGAGGTGGGCAACACCATATATTTT	CASSYRTEVGNTIYF
TRBV4-1	few	.	TRBJ2-2	TGCGCCAGCAGCCAAGCGGGAGCTAATACCGGGGAGCTGTTTTTT	CASSQAGANTGELFF
TRBV2	few	TRBD2	TRBJ2-4	TGTGCCAGCAGAGAAAGGGGACTAGCGGGAGATTATCACTTC	CASRERGLAGDYHF
TRBV5-1	many	.	TRBJ2-1	TGCGCCAGCAGCTTGGCCCAATCGGCGGTCTTGAATGAGCAGTTCTTC	CASSLAQSAVLNEQFF
TRBV7-9	.	.	TRBJ2-5	TGTGCCAGCAGCTTAGGTGAAGCGGTCACCTGGAAAGAGACCCAGTACTTC	CASSLGEAVTWKETQYF
TRBV5-1	few	.	TRBJ2-5	TGCGCCAGCAGCCCCAGTAGCGGTCAAGAGACCCAGTACTTC	CASSPSSGQETQYF
TRBV7-6	.	.	TRBJ2-2	TGTGCCAGCAGCCGACCCGGGACACAAAGCACCGGGGAGCTGTTTTTT	CASSRPGTQSTGELFF
TRBV2	once	.	TRBJ2-1	TGTGCCAGCAGGGGTAGGGTTGAGCAGTTCTTC	CASRGRVEQFF
TRBV7-9	few	.	TRBJ2-3	TGTGCCAGCCCTGAGGGTGAGGATACGCAGTATTTT	CASPEGEDTQYF
TRBV12-3/TRBV12-4	.	TRBD2	TRBJ2-1	TGTGCCAGCAGGCTAGCGGGAGGTGTTGAGCAGTTCTTC	CASRLAGGVEQFF
TRBV7-3	.	TRBD2	TRBJ2-2	TGTGCCAGCAGCTTACTAGCGGGAGGGACCGCGCCCGGGGAGCTGTTTTTT	CASSLLAGGTAPGELFF
TRBV9	many	.	TRBJ2-1	TGTGCCAGCAGCGGGGCAAGGCGGTCTGCCTACAATGAGCAGTTCTTC	CASSGARRSAYNEQFF
TRBV20-1	once	.	TRBJ2-3	TGCAGTGCTCGAGTCCCTATAGATACGCAGTATTTT	CSARVPIDTQYF
TRBV10-3	.	.	TRBJ1-1	TGTGCCATCAGTGAGTCGTTCAAATCGGGGAACACTGAAGCTTTCTTT	CAISESFKSGNTEAFF
TRBV7-3	.	.	TRBJ2-3	TGTGCCAGCAGCACCCCAACGCGAGATACGCAGTATTTT	CASSTPTRDTQYF
TRBV24-1	.	TRBD1	TRBJ2-1	TGTGCCACCAGTGTCCCGGACAGGGGATCGTACAATGAGCAGTTCTTC	CATSVPDRGSYNEQFF
TRBV15	few	.	TRBJ2-5	TGTGCCACCAGCGGGAGCAGGGAGACCCAGTACTTC	CATSGSRETQYF
TRBV29-1	few	.	TRBJ1-2	TGCAGCGTCCTATTCTATTATGTGGATGGCTACACCTTC	CSVLFYYVDGYTF
TRBV5-1	.	TRBD2	TRBJ2-2	TGCGCCAGCAGCTTGGCCAGGAGGGCCGGAGCGGGATGGAACACCGGGGAGCTGTTTTTT	CASSLARRAGAGWNTGELFF